Below, one T cell receptor (beta chain) is given with its context. This entry is derived from a study of lymphopenia after photon versus proton radiotherapy. The table came from immunoSEQ multiplex PCR; TCRdb's copy has only in-frame clones and leaves some out. This sample has 75,000 to 95,000 clones, with around 83% found just once. The CDR3 extends over 16 amino acids. CDR1 is SGHRS, CDR2 YFSETQ, per germline. Germline trimming cut 0 bases from V and 1 base from J; bases unmatched to any gene: 5. This sequence originates from a man aged 55 to 70 with pancreatic cancer. V usage is TRBV5-1 and J usage is TRBJ2-7; 9 nucleotides line up with TRBD1. Source: peripheral blood, taken from a patient treated with proton-based radiotherapy. The CDR3 DNA follows: TGCGCCAGCAGCTTGGCCGGGGGGACAGGGTCCTACGAGCAGTACTTC. Translating it yields CASSLAGGTGSYEQYF.